These T cell receptor beta chains were read from a single sample in a study of vaccination and CD4 T cells after COVID-19. One entry per CDR3 protein, called by TCRdb with MiXCR from the PCR reads. The sample lists about 21,000 distinct CDR3 sequences, 50% to 60% occurring once. Specimen: CD4+ T cells from blood, collected before SARS-CoV-2 vaccination. The source of these receptors is a human donor who had recovered from COVID-19. The CDR3 runs from the conserved cysteine through the conserved F or W. Each record gives: D gene, J gene, clone size, V gene, CDR3 DNA, CDR3 protein. D genes are given only for firm matches. Clone sizes are given selectively: once, few, many, or a class where the clone is expanded.

d_gene: TRBD1
j_gene: TRBJ1-1
abundance: .
v_gene: TRBV28
CDR3nt: TGTGCCAGCAGTACACCGGGACAGCGGAACACTGAAGCTTTCTTT
CDR3aa: CASSTPGQRNTEAFF

d_gene: TRBD2
j_gene: TRBJ2-1
abundance: .
v_gene: TRBV20-1
CDR3nt: TGCAGTGCTAGAGACCCTTTTAGCGGGAGTAGGAACAATGAGCAGTTCTTC
CDR3aa: CSARDPFSGSRNNEQFF

d_gene: .
j_gene: TRBJ1-5
abundance: .
v_gene: TRBV28
CDR3nt: TGTGCCAGCAGTTTGCGGGGTAGCAATCAGCCCCAGCATTTT
CDR3aa: CASSLRGSNQPQHF

d_gene: .
j_gene: TRBJ1-2
abundance: .
v_gene: TRBV18
CDR3nt: TGTGCCAGCTCACTGAGGGGGGTTCGGAATGGCTACACCTTC
CDR3aa: CASSLRGVRNGYTF

d_gene: .
j_gene: TRBJ2-3
abundance: .
v_gene: TRBV4-1
CDR3nt: TGCGCCAGCAGCCAAGTTCACGGGGGCCCAGCAGATACGCAGTATTTT
CDR3aa: CASSQVHGGPADTQYF

d_gene: TRBD2
j_gene: TRBJ2-1
abundance: .
v_gene: TRBV30
CDR3nt: TGTGCCTGGAGGGGTGGGCTAGCGGGAGATGAGCAGTTCTTC
CDR3aa: CAWRGGLAGDEQFF

d_gene: .
j_gene: TRBJ1-6
abundance: .
v_gene: TRBV6-4
CDR3nt: TGTGCCAGCAGTGAAGGGGAAAGTTCACCCCTCCACTTT
CDR3aa: CASSEGESSPLHF

d_gene: TRBD2
j_gene: TRBJ2-7
abundance: .
v_gene: TRBV2
CDR3nt: TGTGCCAGCAGTGAAGCTAAGAGGGTCGGAAGTAGCGGGGAGCAGTACTTC
CDR3aa: CASSEAKRVGSSGEQYF

d_gene: TRBD2
j_gene: TRBJ2-7
abundance: few
v_gene: TRBV20-1
CDR3nt: TGCAGTGGAGTAGGAGGATTCATAGCGGGAGGGCTGTCCGAGCAGTACTTC
CDR3aa: CSGVGGFIAGGLSEQYF

d_gene: .
j_gene: TRBJ1-2
abundance: once
v_gene: TRBV28
CDR3nt: TGTGCCAGCAGTATCACAGGGCCTTATGGCTACACCTTC
CDR3aa: CASSITGPYGYTF

d_gene: .
j_gene: TRBJ1-2
abundance: .
v_gene: TRBV7-2
CDR3nt: TGTGCCAGCAGCGCGGGTCGGAGGTATGGCTACACCTTC
CDR3aa: CASSAGRRYGYTF

d_gene: TRBD2
j_gene: TRBJ2-5
abundance: few
v_gene: TRBV10-3
CDR3nt: TGTGCCATCCGTAGCGGGAGGGCCGGAGAGACCCAGTACTTC
CDR3aa: CAIRSGRAGETQYF

d_gene: TRBD1
j_gene: TRBJ2-7
abundance: few
v_gene: TRBV19
CDR3nt: TGTGCCAGTAGTACCACCGGGACAGTCTCCTACGAGCAGTACTTC
CDR3aa: CASSTTGTVSYEQYF

d_gene: .
j_gene: TRBJ2-5
abundance: few
v_gene: TRBV6-1
CDR3nt: TGTGCCAGCACTGGGGAACCGACCTGGGAGACCCAGTACTTC
CDR3aa: CASTGEPTWETQYF

d_gene: TRBD2
j_gene: TRBJ2-7
abundance: few
v_gene: TRBV27
CDR3nt: TGTGCCAGCAGTTCATCAGGTAGCGGGAGTTTCGTCGAGCAGTACTTC
CDR3aa: CASSSSGSGSFVEQYF

d_gene: .
j_gene: TRBJ2-1
abundance: .
v_gene: TRBV12-3/TRBV12-4
CDR3nt: TGTGCCAGCAGGAAGGGAGGCTCCTACAATGAGCAGTTCTTC
CDR3aa: CASRKGGSYNEQFF

d_gene: .
j_gene: TRBJ2-7
abundance: .
v_gene: TRBV6-1
CDR3nt: TGTGCCAGCAGTAGGGACCTCTACGAGCAGTACTTC
CDR3aa: CASSRDLYEQYF

d_gene: .
j_gene: TRBJ2-5
abundance: .
v_gene: TRBV21-1
CDR3nt: TGTGCCAGCAGCGCCTATCATATTGGGACAGGGCAACCTCAAGAGACCCAGTACTTC
CDR3aa: CASSAYHIGTGQPQETQYF

d_gene: TRBD2
j_gene: TRBJ2-1
abundance: .
v_gene: TRBV7-9
CDR3nt: TGTGCCAGCAGCTTATCTAGCGGCTACAATGAGCAGTTCTTC
CDR3aa: CASSLSSGYNEQFF

d_gene: .
j_gene: TRBJ2-5
abundance: .
v_gene: TRBV12-3/TRBV12-4
CDR3nt: TGTGCCAGCAGTTTTCGGGGAGCGACTGGGGAGACCCAGTACTTC
CDR3aa: CASSFRGATGETQYF

d_gene: .
j_gene: TRBJ2-1
abundance: .
v_gene: TRBV6-2/TRBV6-3
CDR3nt: TGTGCCAGCCGGGAGCCGGCCCACAATGAGCAGTTCTTC
CDR3aa: CASREPAHNEQFF

d_gene: .
j_gene: TRBJ2-1
abundance: .
v_gene: TRBV20-1
CDR3nt: TGCAGTGCTAGGGGACTTACCACCTACAATGAGCAGTTCTTC
CDR3aa: CSARGLTTYNEQFF

d_gene: .
j_gene: TRBJ1-2
abundance: once
v_gene: TRBV20-1
CDR3nt: TGCAGTGCTAGGGGAACAGGGCCTAACTATGGCTACACCTTC
CDR3aa: CSARGTGPNYGYTF

d_gene: TRBD2
j_gene: TRBJ2-3
abundance: .
v_gene: TRBV29-1
CDR3nt: TGCAGCGTTGACTTGGGGCGCGATGGTAGCGGGAGGTTTGATACGCAGTATTTT
CDR3aa: CSVDLGRDGSGRFDTQYF

d_gene: .
j_gene: TRBJ1-2
abundance: .
v_gene: TRBV28
CDR3nt: TGTGCCAGCAGTTCACCTCCAGGGGCTAACTATGGCTACACCTTC
CDR3aa: CASSSPPGANYGYTF

d_gene: .
j_gene: TRBJ2-2
abundance: .
v_gene: TRBV1
CDR3nt: TGCACCAGCAGCCAAGCTTGCAGGGCCCTCAACACCGGGGAGCTGTTTTTT
CDR3aa: CTSSQACRALNTGELFF

d_gene: .
j_gene: TRBJ2-7
abundance: .
v_gene: TRBV27
CDR3nt: TGTGCCAGCAGTATAGCCCGGGGCCAATCCTACGAGCAGTACTTC
CDR3aa: CASSIARGQSYEQYF

d_gene: .
j_gene: TRBJ1-5
abundance: few
v_gene: TRBV20-1
CDR3nt: TGCAGTGCTAGAGAATTTAGTAGGGGGAGTAGCAATCAGCCCCAGCATTTT
CDR3aa: CSAREFSRGSSNQPQHF

d_gene: .
j_gene: TRBJ1-6
abundance: .
v_gene: TRBV20-1
CDR3nt: TGCAGTGCTAGAGATCCGGCAGGGAATTCACCCCTCCACTTT
CDR3aa: CSARDPAGNSPLHF

d_gene: .
j_gene: TRBJ1-2
abundance: few
v_gene: TRBV21-1
CDR3nt: TGTGCCAGCCGTACAAGACAGGGATCAAACTATGGCTACACCTTC
CDR3aa: CASRTRQGSNYGYTF

d_gene: .
j_gene: TRBJ1-3
abundance: once
v_gene: TRBV19
CDR3nt: TGTGCCAGTAGCGAAAGCTACTCTGGAAACACCATATATTTT
CDR3aa: CASSESYSGNTIYF

d_gene: TRBD2
j_gene: TRBJ2-5
abundance: few
v_gene: TRBV28
CDR3nt: TGTGCCAGCAGCCCCGGGACTAACCTTGGGACCCAGTACTTC
CDR3aa: CASSPGTNLGTQYF

d_gene: .
j_gene: TRBJ2-3
abundance: .
v_gene: TRBV7-9
CDR3nt: TGTGCCAGCAGCCTAGCGCCTAGCGTAAGCACAGATACGCAGTATTTT
CDR3aa: CASSLAPSVSTDTQYF

d_gene: TRBD1
j_gene: TRBJ1-1
abundance: few
v_gene: TRBV20-1
CDR3nt: TGCAGTGCGCGGACAGGGGGAACCTCTCGCGAAGCTTTCTTT
CDR3aa: CSARTGGTSREAFF

d_gene: .
j_gene: TRBJ1-5
abundance: few
v_gene: TRBV7-3
CDR3nt: TGTGCCAGCAGCTTAACGAGGGACCAGCCCCAGCATTTT
CDR3aa: CASSLTRDQPQHF

d_gene: TRBD1
j_gene: TRBJ1-1
abundance: .
v_gene: TRBV7-8
CDR3nt: TGTGCCAGCAGCTTACTGCAGGGGGCCTACACTGAAGCTTTCTTT
CDR3aa: CASSLLQGAYTEAFF

d_gene: TRBD2
j_gene: TRBJ2-1
abundance: .
v_gene: TRBV11-2
CDR3nt: TGTGCCAGCACAACTAGCGGGAGCCGCTCCTACAATGAGCAGTTCTTC
CDR3aa: CASTTSGSRSYNEQFF

d_gene: .
j_gene: TRBJ1-2
abundance: .
v_gene: TRBV28
CDR3nt: TGTGCCAGCAACCCCTACGTGGGGGTTAACTATGGCTACACCTTC
CDR3aa: CASNPYVGVNYGYTF

d_gene: .
j_gene: TRBJ2-1
abundance: .
v_gene: TRBV9
CDR3nt: TGTGCCAGCAGCGTAGCTAGCAGGAACTCCTACAATGAGCAGTTCTTC
CDR3aa: CASSVASRNSYNEQFF

d_gene: TRBD1
j_gene: TRBJ1-2
abundance: .
v_gene: TRBV23-1
CDR3nt: TGCGCCAGCAGTCACCTCGTGAAGGACAGGGGCGGGAAGTCTCATGGCTACACCTTC
CDR3aa: CASSHLVKDRGGKSHGYTF

d_gene: TRBD1
j_gene: TRBJ1-2
abundance: .
v_gene: TRBV6-1
CDR3nt: TGTGCCAGCAGTCGACAGGGGTTCTATGGCTACACCTTC
CDR3aa: CASSRQGFYGYTF

d_gene: .
j_gene: TRBJ2-3
abundance: few
v_gene: TRBV30
CDR3nt: TGTGCCTGGGGGACCCATCTGACAGATACGCAGTATTTT
CDR3aa: CAWGTHLTDTQYF

d_gene: .
j_gene: TRBJ1-2
abundance: .
v_gene: TRBV11-3
CDR3nt: TGTGCCAGACAACTTAGAAGAAGACCCTCGAGTGGCTACACCTTC
CDR3aa: CARQLRRRPSSGYTF

d_gene: TRBD2
j_gene: TRBJ2-7
abundance: .
v_gene: TRBV20-1
CDR3nt: TGCAGTGCTAGAGATACAGCGGGAGTGTATGAGCAGTACTTC
CDR3aa: CSARDTAGVYEQYF

d_gene: TRBD2
j_gene: TRBJ2-5
abundance: few
v_gene: TRBV6-1
CDR3nt: TGTGCCAGCAGTGGGACTAGCAAGACCCAGTACTTC
CDR3aa: CASSGTSKTQYF

d_gene: TRBD1
j_gene: TRBJ2-5
abundance: .
v_gene: TRBV19
CDR3nt: TGTGCCAGTAGTCCAGCCCGGGACAGGGGGCACCAAGAGACCCAGTACTTC
CDR3aa: CASSPARDRGHQETQYF

d_gene: .
j_gene: TRBJ1-3
abundance: .
v_gene: TRBV12-3/TRBV12-4
CDR3nt: TGTGCCAGCAGCCCCGGGCCCCCGGACACCATATATTTT
CDR3aa: CASSPGPPDTIYF

d_gene: .
j_gene: TRBJ2-7
abundance: .
v_gene: TRBV5-1
CDR3nt: TGCGCCAGCAGCTTGGAGTGGACAGCGACCGAGCAGTACTTC
CDR3aa: CASSLEWTATEQYF

d_gene: .
j_gene: TRBJ1-2
abundance: .
v_gene: TRBV11-2
CDR3nt: TGTGCCAGCAGCTTACCGGCATCCTATGGCTACACCTTC
CDR3aa: CASSLPASYGYTF

d_gene: .
j_gene: TRBJ2-5
abundance: .
v_gene: TRBV20-1
CDR3nt: TGCAGTGCTGGACACAGGGATGGCGTTTCCCAAGAGACCCAGTACTTC
CDR3aa: CSAGHRDGVSQETQYF

d_gene: .
j_gene: TRBJ2-5
abundance: few
v_gene: TRBV7-2
CDR3nt: TGTGCCAGCAGCCGTGGACACAGCCAAGAGACCCAGTACTTC
CDR3aa: CASSRGHSQETQYF

d_gene: TRBD1
j_gene: TRBJ1-3
abundance: .
v_gene: TRBV19
CDR3nt: TGTGCCAGTAGACTACAGGGGTCGGGAAACACCATATATTTT
CDR3aa: CASRLQGSGNTIYF

d_gene: .
j_gene: TRBJ1-1
abundance: few
v_gene: TRBV27
CDR3nt: TGTGCCAGCAGTCGGAGGGGGGCCACTGAAGCTTTCTTT
CDR3aa: CASSRRGATEAFF

d_gene: .
j_gene: TRBJ1-1
abundance: .
v_gene: TRBV10-3
CDR3nt: TGTGCCATCAGTGATGGTACCAGGGGTGGGTCTGAAGCTTTCTTT
CDR3aa: CAISDGTRGGSEAFF

d_gene: TRBD1
j_gene: TRBJ1-6
abundance: .
v_gene: TRBV12-3/TRBV12-4
CDR3nt: TGTGCCAGCAGTTGGCCGAGACAGGGGAATTCACCCCTCCACTTT
CDR3aa: CASSWPRQGNSPLHF